This T cell receptor beta chain was sequenced in a study of T cells in Graves' hyperthyroidism and ophthalmopathy (dated by TCRdb to between 2018 and 2021). Regarding the complete study: Peripheral blood samples were taken at the time of initial diagnosis, prior to any treatment. TCR V-J signatures able to tell the groups apart were searched for in a discovery cohort of 90 to 100 patients, of whom fewer than 45 had Graves' ophthalmopathy and about 60 had stable Graves' hyperthyroidism. An independent validation cohort of some 18 hyperthyroidism patients and roughly 16 patients who later progressed to ophthalmopathy tested prospective prediction of ophthalmopathy. For training and testing, the 80 to 100 patients in the discovery cohort were randomly divided in a 7:3 ratio. In addition, the study compared T-cell repertoires in thyroid tissue and in blood from several Graves' hyperthyroidism patients. After blood sampling, hyperthyroidism patients were treated with methimazole at a starting dose of 30 mg daily, and ophthalmopathy patients were treated with high-dose intravenous methylprednisolone. The paper reports TCR Vbeta CDR3 sequencing of approximately 140 peripheral blood samples: around 45 ophthalmopathy, under 85 hyperthyroidism and approximately 17 progressor patients. Here is what the overall study found, with its caveats: In validation, the model predicted progression to ophthalmopathy a median of roughly six months before onset, with over 60% sensitivity and about 75% specificity. A model built on a 13 V-J signature distinguished ophthalmopathy from stable hyperthyroidism, reaching around 87% sensitivity and 81.08% specificity in cross-validation and 80%/75% in testing. Most expanded thyroid clonotypes (frequency above 0.001) were also detected in blood, suggesting blood repertoires may reflect thyroid immune responses. Sample size was not statistically predetermined, and blinding of investigators to group allocation was not performed.

In the ophthalmopathy patients, disease was moderately to severely active, with a Clinical Activity Score of 3 or more, a NOSPECS grade of 4 or more, and a duration of less than 3 months. Patients with uncontrolled infections, other autoimmune diseases, pregnancy or lactation were excluded. Diagnoses were established on the basis of clinical symptoms, serum thyroxine and TRAb, thyroid ultrasound, and orbital computed tomography. Ficoll-Paque density gradient centrifugation was used to isolate PBMCs from around 9.1 ml of fresh peripheral blood. Total RNA was extracted using Trizol reagent, and RNA quality was assessed on an Agilent 2100 Bioanalyzer. A word on this clonotype: Its antigen target is currently unknown. No quality values exist for individual bases; no much larger clone is one base distant.

TCR beta CDR3 regions were amplified from RNA transcripts. The TCR CDR3 was subjected to a first round of RT-PCR using the HTBI primer set and the Qiagen OneStep RT-PCR kit. Libraries were constructed in a second round of multiplex PCR, after which size selection and purification were carried out. Libraries were sequenced paired-end with 100 bp reads on an Illumina HiSeq2000. Per the original workflow: Raw data were processed with SOAPnuke, discarding reads with adapters, uncalled bases, mean Phred below 15, or no exact constant-primer or identifier match. High-quality paired reads were merged using COPE v1.2.5, and each unique nucleotide sequence was defined as a clonotype. Clonotypes were aligned to IMGT TRBV, TRBD and TRBJ reference segments using MiTCR v1.1. Only V-J combinations with frequency above 0.0001, covering 99.2% of repertoires, were analysed. The TCS score was defined as the ratio of F50 (clonal expansion) to E x V (chaos), calculated using BLOSUM62-based TCRdist between CDR3 peptides within each V-J. Welch's t-statistics and random forest reduced roughly 500 V-J features to around 14, which were used in a naive Bayes classifier (R e1071). The public reads were reprocessed in TCRdb via fastp at Q25 and MiXCR, keeping in-frame beta chains. Each entry merges the rows of one CDR3 protein and shows their most common DNA and genes. The authors' filters were not applied to this entry. The sample yields roughly 650,000 distinct CDR3 sequences; 16% were counted once. The ten largest make up approximately 3.5% of the sample.

The CDR3 starts with the cysteine, ends with the phenylalanine, and has 14 residues. The CDR3 DNA has 42 bases and is translated from base 1. The germline V gene encodes CDR1 DFQATT and CDR2 SNEGSKA (reference sequence). After removal of 4 bases from V and 4 bases from J, the junction retains 7 bases not matched to a gene. This sequence originates from a woman between 40 and 50 years old with Graves' ophthalmopathy. The sequenced sample consisted of blood. The rearrangement joined TRBV20-1 to TRBJ2-1; TRBD1 agrees with 7 junctional bases. The CDR3 amino acid sequence is: CSAKITTGYNEQFF. The sequenced DNA: TGCAGTGCTAAAATAACGACAGGGTACAATGAGCAGTTCTTC.